Listed here is a single T cell receptor (beta chain). Its specificity is not known. The data originate from a study of shared clonotypes between healthy human individuals. Findings and limits, study-wide: Specimens sampled were limited to blood, with tissue repertoires likely differing.

TCRdb's table, derived via immunoSEQ multiplex PCR, lists solely in-frame clones and lacks some. The sample records 1.6 million or so clones, approximately 97% being singletons. The source material was naive CD4+ T cells sorted from blood. Sample subset: CD45RA+ positively selected. The source is a man aged 25 to 45 in good health.

Here the CDR3 reads CAWIAGFRTSGSDSSYEQYF. In DNA, the CDR3 is TGTGCCTGGATTGCGGGGTTCAGGACTAGCGGGAGTGATAGCTCCTACGAGCAGTACTTC. The V gene is TRBV30, the J gene TRBJ2-7, with 13 bases that match TRBD2. From germline, CDR1 is GTSNPN and CDR2 SVGIG (reference sequence). The CDR3 loop spans 20 amino acids. After removal of 4 bases from V and 0 bases from J, the junction contained 18 bases not matched to a gene.